The next 21 T cell receptor beta chains were all read from a single sample in a study of blood T cells in healthy people across ages. A second about 6 to 12 cycle PCR used barcoded and J-beta primers. TCRdb passed the 5' RACE reads through MiXCR, listing each CDR3 protein once. The sample lists 1.5 million to 2 million distinct CDR3 sequences; just under 50% were seen once. Input material: blood. The origin of the receptors is a woman in her forties in good health.

This clonotype was found once. A much more abundant neighbour one base away suggests this may be a read error. The chain recombines TRBV4-1 with TRBJ2-4; no clear D. The CDR3 length is 17 residues. Deletions cut 0 bases from V and 5 bases from J, with 17 bases between. Germline CDR1 and CDR2: MGHRA and YSYEKL. The CDR3 loop reads CASSQEGTHEAQNIQYF. In DNA, the CDR3 is TGCGCCAGCAGCCAAGAAGGTACCCATGAGGCCCAAAACATTCAGTACTTC.

In the case of this clonotype: Sequence at one end of the junction differs from germline and may be a read error. The V gene is TRBV15, the J gene TRBJ1-2, with 12 nucleotides matching TRBD1. CDR1 is LNHNV and CDR2 is YYDKDF in the germline V gene (reference sequence). The CDR3 spans 15 residues. The CDR3 nucleotides are TGTGTCACCAGCAGAGGAGGGACAGGGGGCGATGGCTACACCTTC. This sequence encodes CVTSRGGTGGDGYTF.

V and J are TRBV12-3 or TRBV12-4 and TRBJ1-4; TRBD1 matches at 7 bases. The CDR3 length is 14 residues. V gave up 6 bases and J gave up 8 bases; unmatched junction bases: 9. CDR3 in amino acids: CASSWTGRNEKLFF. DNA of the CDR3: TGTGCCAGCAGCTGGACAGGACGAAACGAAAAACTGTTTTTT.

Many counts were recorded for this clonotype. V is TRBV20-1 and J is TRBJ2-3; 7 bases match TRBD1. Germline V CDR1 and CDR2: DFQATT, SNEGSKA (reference sequence). CDR3 length: 11 amino acids. The CDR3 is CSARQGDTQYF. CDR3 nucleotide sequence: TGCAGCGCCCGACAGGGTGATACGCAGTATTTT.

The chain employs TRBV6-1 and TRBJ2-5; D unclear. The V end was cut by 11 bases, the J end by 11 bases, with 24 bases between. Germline CDR1 reads MNHNS; CDR2 reads SASEGT. The CDR3 is 13 amino acids. CDR3 protein: CAGTEDGFTEQYF. The CDR3 DNA follows: TGTGCCGGCACCGAGGACGGGTTCACGGAGCAGTACTTC.

This clonotype was picked up a small number of times. This chain uses TRBV5-6 with TRBJ2-4; no clear D. Germline CDR1 is SGHDT and CDR2 is YYEEEE. Deletions cut 4 bases from V and 10 bases from J, with 18 bases between. CDR3 length: 14 amino acids. The CDR3 here is CASSLGSVGSIQYF. For the CDR3, the DNA is TGTGCCAGCAGCCTGGGATCCGTAGGTTCAATTCAGTACTTC.

V gene TRBV12-3 or TRBV12-4 combines with J gene TRBJ2-4; TRBD1 is a possible D gene (6 bases). This CDR3 region has 13 residues. V lost 4 bases to trimming and J lost 13 bases, with 17 bases between them. The CDR3 is CASSSTQGNEQYF. CDR3 in DNA: TGTGCCAGCAGTTCAACACAGGGAAATGAGCAGTACTTC.

The rearrangement uses TRBV6-6 and TRBJ2-7, with 10 bases aligning to TRBD1. This CDR3 is 13 amino acids long. Germline lookup yields CDR1 MNHNY and CDR2 SVGAGI (reference sequence). V lost 7 bases and J lost 3; bases outside the gene matches: 3. The chain's CDR3 is CASTWDRGYEQYF. The CDR3 region has the DNA TGTGCCAGCACCTGGGACAGGGGCTACGAGCAGTACTTC.

J is TRBJ2-1 and V is TRBV6-2 or TRBV6-3; 8 bases align to TRBD2. Trimming took 7 bases from V and 0 from J; bases not matched to a gene: 17. The germline V gene has CDR1 MNHEY and CDR2 SVGEGT. The CDR3 runs to 19 residues. The CDR3 coding sequence is TGTGCCAGCACCCCCCGGGCGGGGGGATTCTTAAGCTCCTACAATGAGCAGTTCTTC. The encoded protein is CASTPRAGGFLSSYNEQFF.

V gene TRBV29-1 combines with J gene TRBJ2-5; D could derive from TRBD1 or TRBD2 (5 bases each). The CDR3 extends over 14 amino acids. Per the germline V gene, CDR1 is SQVTM and CDR2 is ANQGSEA. V lost 6 bases and J lost 2, with 16 bases in between. DNA of the CDR3: TGCAGCGTAGGCTACGGGGCGATTCAAGAGACCCAGTACTTC. This encodes CSVGYGAIQETQYF.

The CDR3 sequence is CASSFVDRPKNIQYF. For the CDR3, the DNA is TGTGCCAGCAGCTTTGTGGACAGGCCCAAAAACATTCAGTACTTC. This rearrangement joins TRBV7-2 to TRBJ2-4; 7 bases line up with TRBD1. The V gene's germline CDR1 is SGHTA and CDR2 FQGNSA. The V gene end was trimmed by 3 bases and the J gene end by 2 bases; junction bases not matched to a gene: 4. This CDR3 is built from 15 residues. The full variable domain, completed using reference TRBV7-2 and TRBJ2-4, is GAGVSQSPSNKVTEKGKDVELRCDPISGHTALYWYRQSLGQGLEFLIYFQGNSAPDKSGLPSDRFSAERTGGSVSTLTIQRTQQEDSAVYLCASSFVDRPKNIQYFGAGTRLSVL.

This clonotype has more than one count but fewer than ten. The chain couples TRBV4-2 to TRBJ2-7; D may match TRBD1 or TRBD2 (5 bases each). The germline CDR1 and CDR2 sequences are LGHNA and YNFKEQ. V gave up 4 bases and J gave up 3 bases, with 19 bases separating them. The CDR3 sequence is 16 residues long. This CDR3 reads CASSPPTGTAFYEQYF. The CDR3 DNA is TGTGCCAGCAGCCCCCCAACCGGGACCGCTTTCTACGAGCAGTACTTC.

The chain recombines TRBV14 with TRBJ2-3; 8 nucleotides match TRBD2. The ends lost 5 bases at V and 3 bases at J; junction bases unmatched: 7. Germline V gene sequence: CDR1 SGHDN, CDR2 FVKESK. The CDR3 is 15 amino acids. The chain's CDR3 is CASSARGGLTDTQYF. In DNA, the CDR3 is TGTGCCAGCAGCGCGCGCGGGGGGTTAACAGATACGCAGTATTTT.

The chain recombines TRBV7-2 with TRBJ2-1; TRBD1 aligns across 9 bases. This CDR3 is built from 17 residues. Per the germline V gene, CDR1 is SGHTA and CDR2 is FQGNSA. The V and J ends lost 5 bases and 5 bases, in that order; junction bases with no gene match: 13. CDR3 nucleotides: TGTGCCAGCAGCCCCCTCCCCGGGACAGGGAGTAACAATGAGCAGTTCTTC. Translating gives CASSPLPGTGSNNEQFF.

J is TRBJ1-2 and V is TRBV5-1; 7 bases are a match to TRBD1. The V and J ends lost 4 bases and 4 bases, in that order; junction bases with no gene match: 7. Germline loops: CDR1 SGHRS, CDR2 YFSETQ. This CDR3 contains 14 residues. CDR3 region: CASSGPGTVYGYTF. CDR3 DNA: TGCGCCAGCAGCGGACCCGGGACAGTCTATGGCTACACCTTC.

The V gene is TRBV28, the J gene TRBJ2-5; 7 positions match TRBD1. The CDR3 is made up of 13 amino acids. V lost 6 bases and J lost 11; bases outside the gene matches: 12. CDR1 and CDR2 from the germline V gene are MDHEN and SYDVKM. The CDR3 loop reads CASRATGPREQYF. CDR3 DNA: TGTGCCAGCAGAGCGACAGGGCCGAGGGAGCAGTACTTC. The complete variable domain, with remaining parts taken from reference TRBV28 and TRBJ2-5, reads DVKVTQSSRYLVKRTGEKVFLECVQDMDHENMFWYRQDPGLGLRLIYFSYDVKMKEKGDIPEGYSVSREKKERFSLILESASTNQTSMYLCASRATGPREQYFGPGTRLLVL.

This rearrangement joins TRBV13 to TRBJ2-7, with 8 bases aligning to TRBD1. The CDR3 covers 19 residues. Germline lookup yields CDR1 PRHDT and CDR2 FYEKMQ (reference sequence). The J segment lost 2 bases and the V segment lost 4 bases, leaving 19 bases of the junction unmatched. CDR3 nucleotides: TGTGCCAGCAGCTCCGGGGACGGACAGGGTGAGACTTTTACCTACGAGCAGTACTTC. Protein: CASSSGDGQGETFTYEQYF.

This clonotype was picked up a small number of times. The rearrangement uses TRBV6-5 and TRBJ2-5; 9 nucleotides match TRBD2. Trimming at V came to 8 bases and at J to 5 bases, leaving 12 bases not matched to a gene. The CDR3 length is 15 residues. CDR1 is MNHEY and CDR2 is SVGAGI in the germline V gene. The CDR3 sequence: CASSGGGGSWETQYF. The DNA of the CDR3 is TGTGCCAGCTCAGGCGGGGGGGGCAGTTGGGAGACCCAGTACTTC.

This clonotype was recorded a few times. The chain joins TRBV20-1 to TRBJ2-3; 9 positions agree with TRBD1. Germline V gene lookup returns CDR1 DFQATT and CDR2 SNEGSKA (reference sequence). The CDR3 runs 13 residues. The V and J ends lost 8 bases and 6 bases, in that order; junction bases with no gene match: 9. In nucleotides, the CDR3 is TGCAGTCAGCAACAGGGGGCCGAGGATACGCAGTATTTT. It yields the protein CSQQQGAEDTQYF.

In this sample, this clonotype turned up a few times. The chain couples TRBV20-1 to TRBJ2-1; D gene unclear. Trimming left V 6 bases short and J 1 base short, with 10 bases between. The CDR3 covers 13 residues. Germline assignment: CDR1 DFQATT and CDR2 SNEGSKA (reference sequence). CDR3 sequence reads: CSAEGHSYNEQFF. As DNA, the CDR3 is TGCAGTGCCGAAGGTCATTCCTACAATGAGCAGTTCTTC.

The chain carries TRBV5-1 and TRBJ2-5, with D perhaps TRBD1 (6 bases). The V end lost 3 bases, the J end lost 7 bases, and 16 bases lay between the germline ends. CDR1 and CDR2 from the germline V gene are SGHRS and YFSETQ. The CDR3 is made up of 14 amino acids. The CDR3 spells CASSSDSLGRTQYF. For the CDR3, the DNA is TGCGCCAGCAGCTCGGACAGCCTAGGACGGACCCAGTACTTC. Looking up the rest from reference TRBV5-1 and TRBJ2-5 gives the full variable domain: KAGVTQTPRYLIKTRGQQVTLSCSPISGHRSVSWYQQTPGQGLQFLFEYFSETQRNKGNFPGRFSGRQFSNSRSEMNVSTLELGDSALYLCASSSDSLGRTQYFGPGTRLLVL.